This T cell receptor (beta chain) comes out of a study of control samples from healthy donors and cancer patients. With 5 bases removed from V and 1 base from J, the gap between germline ends came to 15 bases. The V gene's germline CDR1 is SGHTA and CDR2 FQGNSA. This CDR3 has 15 residues. Sequenced by immunoSEQ multiplex PCR; TCRdb stores in-frame clones only, minus some. Of 150,000 to 200,000 clones in the sample, approximately 92% are singletons; the top ten hold over 3.5%. This chain connects TRBV7-2 to TRBJ2-7; a weak D match, TRBD1 (6 bases). This TCR was recovered from a woman in her fifties or sixties in good health. The source material was blood. The CDR3 is CASSTGRTASYEQYF. CDR3 coding DNA: TGTGCCAGCAGCACTGGGCGGACAGCGTCCTACGAGCAGTACTTC.